The 4 T cell receptor beta chains below come from one sample, sequenced in a study of OX40 agonist ivuxolimab in advanced cancers. Sequencing used immunoSEQ multiplex PCR; TCRdb keeps in-frame clones, though not all of them. The table lists some 74,000 clones, approximately 87% of them singletons. Sample: CD4+ or CD8+ T cells sorted from blood, taken in a trial of the OX40 agonist ivuxolimab. The receptors here all came from an adult with an advanced solid tumor such as melanoma, head and neck, liver or kidney cancer.

The chain employs TRBV27 and TRBJ2-1, with D tentatively TRBD1 (6 bases). V lost 3 bases, J lost 1 base, and 10 bases lay in between. The CDR3 has 15 residues. Per germline, CDR1 MNHEY and CDR2 SMNVEV (reference sequence). The CDR3 protein is CASSFPTGSYNEQFF. The DNA of the CDR3 is TGTGCCAGCAGTTTCCCGACAGGATCCTACAATGAGCAGTTCTTC.

The CDR3 DNA follows: TGTGCCAGCAGCGCTTCTCTTGGGGGGGAACTAAGGAATGAGCAGTTCTTC. It specifies CASSASLGGELRNEQFF. This chain links TRBV9 with TRBJ2-1; 7 nucleotides line up with TRBD2. This CDR3 region has 17 residues. From germline, CDR1 is SGDLS and CDR2 YYNGEE. The J segment lost 7 bases and the V segment lost 3 bases, leaving 16 bases of the junction unmatched.

V gene TRBV4-2 combines with J gene TRBJ2-7; the D is unclear. Germline V gene lookup returns CDR1 LGHNA and CDR2 YNFKEQ. CDR3 length: 12 amino acids. Trimming pared 3 bases from V and 3 bases from J, leaving 6 bases between. CDR3 sequence (DNA): TGTGCCAGCAGCCAGATAGGCTACGAGCAGTACTTC. It specifies CASSQIGYEQYF.

The chain recombines TRBV6-1 with TRBJ2-5; 11 bases align to TRBD1. V lost 6 bases and J lost 10; bases outside the gene matches: 7. The CDR3 covers 13 residues. Germline CDR1 reads MNHNS; CDR2 reads SASEGT. The CDR3 region has the DNA TGTGCCAGCAGGCCCGGGACAGGGGGTGGCCAGTACTTC. Protein product: CASRPGTGGGQYF.